The rows below give T cell receptor beta chains drawn from one sample of a study of PD-1 blockade in classical Hodgkin lymphoma. Profiling relied on immunoSEQ multiplex PCR, and the TCRdb table lists in-frame clones only, not all of them. The sample has tens of thousands of clones; roughly nine tenths are singletons. The sequenced sample was peripheral blood mononuclear cells (PBMCs), obtained before the second cycle of nivolumab. Receptor source: a human donor with classical Hodgkin lymphoma. The CDR3 runs from the conserved cysteine through the conserved F or W. A D gene is named only where the DNA matches it firmly. Rows give clone size only sometimes, using once, few, many, or a class for an expanded clone.

j_gene: TRBJ2-3
abundance: -
d_gene: -
v_gene: TRBV5-1
CDR3nt: TGCGCCAGCAGCTTGGGGCAGGGAGGCACAGATACGCAGTATTTT
CDR3aa: CASSLGQGGTDTQYF

j_gene: TRBJ2-6
abundance: -
d_gene: -
v_gene: TRBV6-1
CDR3nt: TGTGCCAGCAGTGAAAATTTGCTCTCTGGGGCCAACGTCCTGACTTTC
CDR3aa: CASSENLLSGANVLTF

j_gene: TRBJ2-1
abundance: -
d_gene: -
v_gene: TRBV19
CDR3nt: TGTGCCAGTAGTAACGCCCTCTACAATGAGCAGTTCTTC
CDR3aa: CASSNALYNEQFF

j_gene: TRBJ2-3
abundance: -
d_gene: -
v_gene: TRBV11-3
CDR3nt: TGTGCCAGCAGCTTCGGAGGGCCCACAGATACGCAGTATTTT
CDR3aa: CASSFGGPTDTQYF

j_gene: TRBJ2-1
abundance: -
d_gene: -
v_gene: TRBV27
CDR3nt: TGTGCCAGCAGTTGGATAGGGGGAAATGAGCAGTTCTTC
CDR3aa: CASSWIGGNEQFF

j_gene: TRBJ1-5
abundance: few
d_gene: -
v_gene: TRBV6-6
CDR3nt: TGTGCCAGCAGTTACGTCCAGTCCAATCAGCCCCAGCATTTT
CDR3aa: CASSYVQSNQPQHF

j_gene: TRBJ2-7
abundance: -
d_gene: TRBD1
v_gene: TRBV29-1
CDR3nt: TGCAGCGTAAGGGACAGCTACGAGCAGTACTTC
CDR3aa: CSVRDSYEQYF

j_gene: TRBJ2-7
abundance: -
d_gene: -
v_gene: TRBV19
CDR3nt: TGTGCCAGTAGGCGGGGGACAGGAGCATACGAGCAGTACTTC
CDR3aa: CASRRGTGAYEQYF

j_gene: TRBJ2-7
abundance: once
d_gene: -
v_gene: TRBV6-1
CDR3nt: TGTGCCAGCAGTGAAGCTTTCTCCTACGAGCAGTACTTC
CDR3aa: CASSEAFSYEQYF

j_gene: TRBJ2-7
abundance: -
d_gene: -
v_gene: TRBV5-1
CDR3nt: TGCGCCAGCAGCTTGGTAGCAGGGTTCTCCTACGAGCAGTACTTC
CDR3aa: CASSLVAGFSYEQYF

j_gene: TRBJ1-2
abundance: -
d_gene: TRBD1
v_gene: TRBV19
CDR3nt: TGTGCCAGTAGTTCTGGACAGGGGGACATAGCTAACTATGGCTACACCTTC
CDR3aa: CASSSGQGDIANYGYTF

j_gene: TRBJ2-4
abundance: -
d_gene: -
v_gene: TRBV13
CDR3nt: TGTGCCAGCAGCTTAGGAGTCGGCCCGCAAATCGCGTACTTC
CDR3aa: CASSLGVGPQIAYF

j_gene: TRBJ2-7
abundance: -
d_gene: TRBD1
v_gene: TRBV27
CDR3nt: TGTGCCAGCATGTTGGCAGGGGGCTACGAGCAGTACTTC
CDR3aa: CASMLAGGYEQYF

j_gene: TRBJ2-7
abundance: few
d_gene: -
v_gene: TRBV6-6
CDR3nt: TGTGCCAGCAGCCGTTCCATGGGCTCCTACGAGCAGTACTTC
CDR3aa: CASSRSMGSYEQYF

j_gene: TRBJ2-2
abundance: -
d_gene: -
v_gene: TRBV7-9
CDR3nt: TGTGCCAGCAGCTTTAGTGAGGGGCGCGGCACCGGGGAGCTGTTTTTT
CDR3aa: CASSFSEGRGTGELFF